This record looks at one T cell receptor beta chain sequence and its context. Methods used by the authors: For nucleated cells, counts were estimated from reference gene primer amplification. Assay used: immunoSEQ multiplex PCR; TCRdb lists only in-frame clones, some missing. Clonal size and the V and J genes are those of that table, whereas D and trimming came from the DNA. The repertoire holds about 250,000 clones, with roughly 80% as singletons. The CDR3 is 13 amino acids. Trimming took 5 bases from V and 10 from J, leaving 15 bases between them. The germline CDR1 and CDR2 sequences are MNHNY and SVGAGI (reference sequence). This sample stems from a study of blood T cell repertoires in COVID-19. Study-level information: COVID-19 samples from acute and convalescent phases originated in the United States, Italy and Spain.

The TCR was taken from a man at least 80 years old with acute or convalescent COVID-19. This sequence joins TRBV6-6 and TRBJ2-1; the D gene is possibly TRBD1 (6 bases). Input material: peripheral blood. CDR3 protein: CASSIGQGYEQFF. DNA of the CDR3: TGTGCCAGCAGTATTGGTCAGGGGTACGAGCAGTTCTTC.